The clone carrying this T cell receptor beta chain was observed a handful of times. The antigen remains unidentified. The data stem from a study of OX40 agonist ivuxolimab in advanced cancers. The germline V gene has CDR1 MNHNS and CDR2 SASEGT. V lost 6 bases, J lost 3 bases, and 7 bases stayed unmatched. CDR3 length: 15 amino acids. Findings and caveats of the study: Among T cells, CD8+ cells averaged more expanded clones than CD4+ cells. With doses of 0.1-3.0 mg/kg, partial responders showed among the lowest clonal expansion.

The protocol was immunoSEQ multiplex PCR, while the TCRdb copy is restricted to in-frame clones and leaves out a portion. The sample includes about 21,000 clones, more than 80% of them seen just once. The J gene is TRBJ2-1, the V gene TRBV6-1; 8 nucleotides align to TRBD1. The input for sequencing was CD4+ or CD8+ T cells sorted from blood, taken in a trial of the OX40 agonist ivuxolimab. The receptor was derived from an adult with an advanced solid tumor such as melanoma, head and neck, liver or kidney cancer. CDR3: CASRTGVVLYNEQFF. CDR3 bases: TGTGCCAGCAGGACAGGGGTGGTCCTCTACAATGAGCAGTTCTTC.